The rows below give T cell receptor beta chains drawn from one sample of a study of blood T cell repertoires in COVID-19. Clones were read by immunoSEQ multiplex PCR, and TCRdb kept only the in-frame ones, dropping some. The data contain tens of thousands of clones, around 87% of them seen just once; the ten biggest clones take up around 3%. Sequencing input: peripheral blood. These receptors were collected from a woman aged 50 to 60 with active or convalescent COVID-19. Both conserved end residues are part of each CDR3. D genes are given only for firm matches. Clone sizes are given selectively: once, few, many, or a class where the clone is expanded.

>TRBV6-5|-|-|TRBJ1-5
CASRQSLNQPQHF
TGTGCCAGCAGACAGAGCCTGAATCAGCCCCAGCATTTT
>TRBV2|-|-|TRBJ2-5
CASSLRDYQETQYF
TGTGCCAGCAGTTTGCGGGACTACCAAGAGACCCAGTACTTC
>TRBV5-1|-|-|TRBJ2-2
CASSRGHPGTANTGELFF
TGCGCCAGCAGCCGGGGGCACCCCGGGACAGCGAACACCGGGGAGCTGTTTTTT
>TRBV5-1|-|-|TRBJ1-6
CASSLSSEARPLHF
TGCGCCAGCAGCTTGAGTTCGGAGGCTCGACCCCTCCACTTT
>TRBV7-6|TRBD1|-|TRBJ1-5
CASSLDQGQAGQPQHF
TGTGCCAGCAGCTTAGACCAGGGACAGGCCGGACAGCCCCAGCATTTT
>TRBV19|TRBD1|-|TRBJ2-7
CASSSGQGVLYEQYF
TGTGCCAGTAGTTCGGGACAGGGGGTTTTATACGAGCAGTACTTC
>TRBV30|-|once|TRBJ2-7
CAWSGIKGESGEQYF
TGTGCCTGGAGTGGGATTAAGGGGGAGTCGGGCGAGCAGTACTTC
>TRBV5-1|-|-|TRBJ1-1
CASSLGRVITEAFF
TGCGCCAGCAGCTTGGGGAGGGTAATCACTGAAGCTTTCTTT
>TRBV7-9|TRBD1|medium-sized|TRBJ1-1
CASSSSDRGPEAFF
TGTGCCAGCAGCTCCTCAGACAGGGGGCCTGAAGCTTTCTTT
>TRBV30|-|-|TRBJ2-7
CAWSRTVNEQYF
TGTGCCTGGAGTCGCACAGTAAACGAGCAGTACTTC
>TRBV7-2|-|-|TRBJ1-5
CASSLVQVDQPQHF
TGTGCCAGCAGCTTAGTTCAGGTGGATCAGCCCCAGCATTTT
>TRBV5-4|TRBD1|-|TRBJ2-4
CASSADGQGYEGAKNIQYF
TGTGCCAGCAGCGCCGACGGACAGGGGTATGAAGGAGCCAAAAACATTCAGTACTTC
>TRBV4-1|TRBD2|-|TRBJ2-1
CASSQPGGPLGNEQFF
TGCGCCAGCAGCCAACCGGGGGGACCGTTGGGCAATGAGCAGTTCTTC
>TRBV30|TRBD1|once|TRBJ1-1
CAWSKGQLATEAFF
TGTGCCTGGAGTAAGGGACAGTTGGCCACTGAAGCTTTCTTT
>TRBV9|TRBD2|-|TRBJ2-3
CASSVGAGGQDTQYF
TGTGCCAGCAGCGTAGGCGCGGGGGGACAAGATACGCAGTATTTT
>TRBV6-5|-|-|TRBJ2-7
CASSYSSRVSYEQYF
TGTGCCAGCAGTTACTCGAGCAGGGTTTCATACGAGCAGTACTTC
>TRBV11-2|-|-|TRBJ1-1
CASSLETGEAFF
TGTGCCAGCAGCTTAGAGACAGGTGAAGCTTTCTTT
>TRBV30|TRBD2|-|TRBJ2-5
CAWKRGLQETQYF
TGTGCCTGGAAGCGGGGGCTCCAAGAGACCCAGTACTTC
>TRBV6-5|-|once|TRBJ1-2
CATLMGANYGYTF
TGTGCCACGTTGATGGGAGCTAACTATGGCTACACCTTC
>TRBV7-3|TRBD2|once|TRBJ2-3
CASSLPASGGHDTDTQYF
TGTGCCAGCAGCTTACCGGCTAGCGGGGGGCATGACACAGATACGCAGTATTTT
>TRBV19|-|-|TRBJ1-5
CASSIGRDYSNQPQHF
TGTGCCAGTAGTATAGGACGGGACTATAGCAATCAGCCCCAGCATTTT
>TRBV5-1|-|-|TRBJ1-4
CASSLDRVEEKLFF
TGCGCCAGCAGCTTGGACAGGGTGGAGGAAAAACTGTTTTTT
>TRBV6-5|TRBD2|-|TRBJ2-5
CASSYSSGTQETQYF
TGTGCCAGCAGTTACTCTAGCGGGACACAAGAGACCCAGTACTTC
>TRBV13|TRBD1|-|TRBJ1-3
CASSLSPRGVTTIYF
TGTGCCAGCAGCTTAAGCCCCAGGGGGGTAACCACCATATATTTT
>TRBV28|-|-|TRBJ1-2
CASSLPPPGRGGYTF
TGTGCCAGCAGTTTACCCCCCCCGGGGCGGGGTGGCTACACCTTC
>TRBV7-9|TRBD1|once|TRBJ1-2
CASSSGTGASYGYTF
TGTGCCAGCAGCTCAGGGACAGGGGCATCCTATGGCTACACCTTC
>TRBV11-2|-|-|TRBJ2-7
CASSLGASRSYEQYF
TGTGCCAGCAGCTTAGGAGCGAGCCGCTCCTACGAGCAGTACTTC
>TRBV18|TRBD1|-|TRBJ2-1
CASSPPRPPGQGNNEQFF
TGTGCCAGCTCACCACCGCGACCTCCGGGACAGGGAAACAATGAGCAGTTCTTC
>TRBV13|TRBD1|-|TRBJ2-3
CASSSNEGQGRAQYF
TGTGCCAGCAGCTCCAATGAGGGACAGGGGAGGGCGCAGTATTTT
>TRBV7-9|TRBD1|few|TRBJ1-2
CASSLVTGTGHGYTF
TGTGCCAGCAGCTTAGTAACTGGGACAGGGCATGGCTACACCTTC
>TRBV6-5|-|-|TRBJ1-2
CASSSGAYYGYTF
TGTGCCAGCAGCTCAGGGGCGTACTATGGCTACACCTTC
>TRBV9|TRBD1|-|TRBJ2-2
CASSSRDSNTGELFF
TGTGCCAGCAGTTCACGGGACAGCAACACCGGGGAGCTGTTTTTT
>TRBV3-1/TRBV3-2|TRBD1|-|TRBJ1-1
CASSLVGQGNTEAFF
TGTGCCAGCAGCCTGGTCGGACAGGGGAACACTGAAGCTTTCTTT
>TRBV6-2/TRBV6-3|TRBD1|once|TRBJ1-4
CASSYTPGQSDEKLFF
TGTGCCAGCAGTTACACACCGGGACAGTCTGATGAAAAACTGTTTTTT
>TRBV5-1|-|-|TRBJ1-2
CASRAPSYGYTF
TGCGCCAGCAGGGCCCCTTCCTATGGCTACACCTTC
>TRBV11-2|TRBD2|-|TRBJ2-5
CASSLGAGGETQYF
TGTGCCAGCAGCTTAGGGGCGGGAGGAGAGACCCAGTACTTC
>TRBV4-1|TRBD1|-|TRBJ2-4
CASSPRDRSSKNIQYF
TGCGCCAGCAGCCCGCGGGACAGGTCATCCAAAAACATTCAGTACTTC
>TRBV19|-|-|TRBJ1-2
CASSRQDGYGYTF
TGTGCCAGTAGTAGACAGGACGGATATGGCTACACCTTC
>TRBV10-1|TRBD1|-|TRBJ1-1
CASSDLRRGRYTEAFF
TGCGCCAGCAGTGACCTACGCAGGGGGCGGTACACTGAAGCTTTCTTT
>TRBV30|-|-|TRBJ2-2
CAWSAGTNTGELFF
TGTGCCTGGAGTGCCGGGACTAACACCGGGGAGCTGTTTTTT